The next 17 T cell receptor beta chains were all read from a single sample in a study of cytomegalovirus exposure and HLA in healthy donors. PCR was performed using 60 Vbeta and 13 Jbeta primers. This table comes from immunoSEQ multiplex PCR, and its TCRdb copy is limited to in-frame clones, with some not included. Of some 170,000 clones in the sample, 70% to 75% were seen once. The specimen was PBMCs. These receptors all stem from a man between 18 and 29 years old in good health and CMV-seropositive.

This clone was seen a single time. The chain links TRBV7-9 to TRBJ1-1; no firm D call. V gave up 4 bases and J gave up 0 bases, with 12 bases separating them. The germline V gene has CDR1 SEHNR and CDR2 FQNEAQ (reference sequence). The CDR3 is made up of 15 amino acids. CDR3 coding DNA: TGTGCCAGCAGCTCCGGGAGCATCGTGAACACTGAAGCTTTCTTT. Amino acid sequence: CASSSGSIVNTEAFF.

The J gene is TRBJ1-2, the V gene TRBV7-2; 7 bases are a match to TRBD1. The CDR3 covers 13 residues. V trimming: 0 bases; J trimming: 8 bases; junction bases outside the gene matches: 3. CDR1 and CDR2 (germline): SGHTA, FQGNSA. CDR3 nucleotide sequence: TGTGCCAGCAGCTTAGCGACAGGGTTGGGCTACACCTTC. As protein: CASSLATGLGYTF.

V gene TRBV5-4 combines with J gene TRBJ1-1; 7 bases fit TRBD1. V gave up 0 bases and J gave up 6 bases; unmatched junction bases: 14. The length of the CDR3 is 17 residues. CDR1 is SGHNT and CDR2 is YYREEE in the germline V gene (reference sequence). The CDR3: CASSLGRGEGAKAEAFF. CDR3 nucleotide sequence: TGTGCCAGCAGCTTGGGGCGGGGTGAGGGGGCGAAAGCTGAAGCTTTCTTT.

The CDR3 nucleotides are TGTGCCAGCAGCCAAGATTTAGGGAGAGGAAAGAAACTGTTTTTT. Its protein product is CASSQDLGRGKKLFF. This chain uses TRBV14 with TRBJ1-4; D is uncertain. The CDR3 has 15 residues. CDR1 and CDR2 from the germline V gene are SGHDN and FVKESK. V was trimmed by 0 bases and J by 11 bases, leaving 16 bases between them.

In nucleotides, the CDR3 is TGTGCCAGCTCACCACTCCGGGTCGGGGACAATGAGCAGTTCTTC. It is translated as CASSPLRVGDNEQFF. The chain couples TRBV18 to TRBJ2-1; perhaps TRBD2 as D (5 bases). Germline CDR1 is KGHSH and CDR2 is LQKENI. The CDR3 extends over 15 amino acids. V was pared by 1 base and J by 5 bases, with 12 bases between.

The chain has TRBV19 and TRBJ1-1; D is ambiguous. The germline V gene encodes CDR1 LNHDA and CDR2 SQIVND (reference sequence). V was pared by 4 bases and J by 1 base, with 13 bases between. This CDR3 is built from 15 residues. Here the CDR3 reads CASSTTSTSNTEAFF. Written as DNA, the CDR3 is TGTGCCAGTAGTACCACGTCAACATCGAACACTGAAGCTTTCTTT.

This clone was found a few times. V gene TRBV5-6 combines with J gene TRBJ1-4; D is perhaps TRBD1 (6 bases). Germline assignment: CDR1 SGHDT and CDR2 YYEEEE. This CDR3 has 14 amino acids. V dropped 2 bases and J dropped 5 bases, with 10 bases sitting between them. CDR3 loop: CASSFSGTNEKLFF. The CDR3 DNA follows: TGTGCCAGCAGCTTCTCCGGGACAAATGAAAAACTGTTTTTT.

This clone was found a few times. The chain recombines TRBV18 with TRBJ1-1; D is perhaps TRBD1 (5 bases). Per germline, CDR1 KGHSH and CDR2 LQKENI. With 2 bases removed from V and 3 bases from J, the gap between germline ends came to 13 bases. This CDR3 has 15 amino acids. In DNA, the CDR3 is TGTGCCAGCTCACCAAGGGGAATGGATGACACTGAAGCTTTCTTT. This encodes CASSPRGMDDTEAFF.

This clone was found a few times. V gene TRBV7-2 combines with J gene TRBJ1-6; D perhaps matches TRBD1 (6 bases). This CDR3 spans 15 amino acids. Trimming stripped 4 bases from V and 5 bases from J, with 12 bases between. The germline gives CDR1 SGHTA, CDR2 FQGNSA. CDR3 protein: CASSSQGSDNSPLHF. In DNA, the CDR3 is TGTGCCAGCAGCTCACAGGGATCGGATAATTCACCCCTCCACTTT.

The gene calls are TRBV7-9 and TRBJ1-2; the match to TRBD1 covers 8 bases. The CDR3 has 16 residues. Germline CDR1 and CDR2: SEHNR and FQNEAQ (reference sequence). V was clipped by 4 bases and J by 7 bases; unmatched bases: 14. CDR3 sequence: CASSWAGGELVSGYTF. The CDR3 DNA is TGTGCCAGCAGCTGGGCAGGGGGCGAGTTAGTCAGTGGCTACACCTTC.

The chain links TRBV6-1 to TRBJ2-7, with 12 bases aligning to TRBD1. Per germline, CDR1 MNHNS and CDR2 SASEGT. Unmatched junction bases numbered 7, after V lost 6 bases and J lost 7 bases. The length of the CDR3 is 14 residues. CDR3: CASRPGQGAREQYV. CDR3 nucleotides: TGTGCCAGCAGACCGGGACAGGGGGCGAGAGAGCAGTACGTC.

The chain recombines TRBV11-2 with TRBJ1-2; D unresolved. CDR3 length: 15 amino acids. V was trimmed by 1 base and J by 0 bases, leaving 9 bases between them. Germline V CDR1 and CDR2: SGHAT, FQNNGV. For the CDR3, the DNA is TGTGCCAGCAGCTTAGGGGCAGCTTCTAACTATGGCTACACCTTC. It translates to CASSLGAASNYGYTF.

The chain has TRBV7-9 and TRBJ2-1; 7 positions match TRBD2. The CDR3 has 14 residues. Germline V gives CDR1 SEHNR, CDR2 FQNEAQ (reference sequence). After removal of 0 bases from V and 4 bases from J, the junction contained 0 bases not matched to a gene. CDR3 protein: CASSLAREYNEQFF. The CDR3 bases are TGTGCCAGCAGCTTAGCGCGGGAGTACAATGAGCAGTTCTTC.

The rearrangement links TRBV5-6 to TRBJ1-4; TRBD1 agrees at 8 bases. After removal of 3 bases from V and 1 base from J, the junction contained 11 bases not matched to a gene. CDR1 SGHDT and CDR2 YYEEEE come from the germline V gene. The CDR3 has 18 residues. DNA of the CDR3: TGTGCCAGCAGCTGGAATTATGGACAGGGCGAAACTAATGAAAAACTGTTTTTT. Translated, it gives CASSWNYGQGETNEKLFF.

V usage is TRBV7-9 and J usage is TRBJ1-5; D uncertain. Trimming cost V 3 bases and J 0 bases, with 9 bases left between them. Germline V gene sequence: CDR1 SEHNR, CDR2 FQNEAQ (reference sequence). This CDR3 region has 15 residues. The CDR3 bases are TGTGCCAGCAGCTTTGGAGGAGATAGCAATCAGCCCCAGCATTTT. Translating gives CASSFGGDSNQPQHF. Supplemented by reference TRBV7-9 and TRBJ1-5, the full variable domain reads DTGVSQNPRHKITKRGQNVTFRCDPISEHNRLYWYRQTLGQGPEFLTYFQNEAQLEKSRLLSDRFSAERPKGSFSTLEIQRTEQGDSAMYLCASSFGGDSNQPQHFGDGTRLSIL.

The gene calls are TRBV11-3 and TRBJ2-2, with D uncertain. With 0 bases removed from V and 3 bases from J, the gap between germline ends came to 5 bases. CDR3 size: 14 residues. Germline V gene lookup returns CDR1 SGHNT and CDR2 YENEEA. Here the CDR3 DNA reads TGTGCCAGCAGCTTAGACCGTTACACCGGGGAGCTGTTTTTT. Translation: CASSLDRYTGELFF.

The V call is TRBV6-5, the J call TRBJ2-1; D is perhaps TRBD2 (6 bases). Germline V gene data show CDR1 as MNHEY and CDR2 as SVGAGI. This CDR3 contains 15 residues. V dropped 7 bases and J dropped 8 bases, with 21 bases sitting between them. In nucleotides, the CDR3 is TGTGCCAGCAATCTACGGGACTCCTCAGGACATGAGCAGTTCTTC. Translating gives CASNLRDSSGHEQFF.